The T cell receptor beta chain described here comes from a study of blood T cell repertoires in COVID-19. Overall study context: PBMCs, B-cell-depleted T cells, or T cells were the source of the cDNA or gDNA that made up the material.

Per the original data handling: Reference gene primer amplification in the assay estimated nucleated cell counts. The assay was immunoSEQ multiplex PCR, and TCRdb's table has in-frame clones only and misses some. Clonal size and the V and J genes are those of that table, whereas D and trimming came from the DNA. The table shows about 370,000 clones, with more than 70% occurring only once. Germline loops: CDR1 MNHEY, CDR2 SMNVEV (reference sequence). The CDR3 loop spans 14 amino acids. V lost 2 bases to trimming and J lost 12 bases, with 14 bases between them. The clonotype was recovered from a woman aged 30 to 39 with COVID-19, enrolled during active disease. This chain links TRBV27 with TRBJ1-6; D ambiguous. The sequenced sample was peripheral blood. The CDR3 region is CASSLDGAEGPLHF. DNA for the CDR3: TGTGCCAGCAGTTTAGACGGCGCCGAGGGACCCCTCCACTTT.